The TCR beta chain under discussion was sequenced for a study of T cell responses to AZD1222 COVID-19 vaccine. General study points: Seropositivity was recorded at baseline in only five to seven AZD1222 recipients. In a largely white British group with more females than males, clonal diversity was possibly underestimated.

Produced via immunoSEQ multiplex PCR; TCRdb's table is partial and in-frame only. Seen here are 84,000 or so clones, roughly 89% observed once, and the top ten hold around 2%. A note on this clone: The antigen is unknown.

The starting material was peripheral blood, obtained on day 0 of AZD1222 vaccination. This receptor was taken from an adult in good health.

CDR3 coding DNA: TGTGCCAGCAGCCGGGGACAGGGGAACTATGGCTACACCTTC. Protein sequence: CASSRGQGNYGYTF. The chain carries TRBV7-2 and TRBJ1-2, with 10 bases identical to TRBD1. The germline CDR1 and CDR2 sequences are SGHTA and FQGNSA. This CDR3 region has 14 residues. The V and J ends lost 5 bases and 2 bases, in that order; junction bases with no gene match: 2. Complete variable domain (other parts from reference TRBV7-2 and TRBJ1-2): GAGVSQSPSNKVTEKGKDVELRCDPISGHTALYWYRQSLGQGLEFLIYFQGNSAPDKSGLPSDRFSAERTGGSVSTLTIQRTQQEDSAVYLCASSRGQGNYGYTFGSGTRLTVV.